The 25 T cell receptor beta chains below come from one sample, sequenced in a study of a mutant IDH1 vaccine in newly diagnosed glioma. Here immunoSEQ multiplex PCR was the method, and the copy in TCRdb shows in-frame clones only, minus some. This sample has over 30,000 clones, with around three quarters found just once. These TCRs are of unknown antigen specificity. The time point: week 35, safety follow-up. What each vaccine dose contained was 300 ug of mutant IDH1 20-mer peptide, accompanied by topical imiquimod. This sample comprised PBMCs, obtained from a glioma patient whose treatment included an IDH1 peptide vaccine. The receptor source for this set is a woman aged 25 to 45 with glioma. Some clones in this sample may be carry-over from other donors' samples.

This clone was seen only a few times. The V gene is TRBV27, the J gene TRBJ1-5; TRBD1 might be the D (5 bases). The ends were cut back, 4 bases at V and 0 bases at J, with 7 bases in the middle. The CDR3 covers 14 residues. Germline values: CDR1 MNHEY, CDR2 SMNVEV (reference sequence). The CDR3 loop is CASSWGGSNQPQHF. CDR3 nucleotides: TGTGCCAGCAGTTGGGGGGGTAGCAATCAGCCCCAGCATTTT.

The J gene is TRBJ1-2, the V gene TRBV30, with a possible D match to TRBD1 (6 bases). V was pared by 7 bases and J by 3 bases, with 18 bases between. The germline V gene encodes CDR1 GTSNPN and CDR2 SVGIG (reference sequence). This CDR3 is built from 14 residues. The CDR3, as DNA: TGTGCCTATACGACAGGCTCGGGACACTATGGCTACACCTTC. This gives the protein CAYTTGSGHYGYTF. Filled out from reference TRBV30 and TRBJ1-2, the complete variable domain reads SQTIHQWPATLVQPVGSPLSLECTVEGTSNPNLYWYRQAAGRGLQLLFYSVGIGQISSEVPQNLSASRPQDRQFILSSKKLLLSDSGFYLCAYTTGSGHYGYTFGSGTRLTVV.

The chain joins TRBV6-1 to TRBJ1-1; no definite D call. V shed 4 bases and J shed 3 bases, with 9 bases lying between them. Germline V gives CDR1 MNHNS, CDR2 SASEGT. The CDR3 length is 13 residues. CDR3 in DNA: TGTGCCAGCAGTGCTACAAGCTACACTGAAGCTTTCTTT. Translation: CASSATSYTEAFF.

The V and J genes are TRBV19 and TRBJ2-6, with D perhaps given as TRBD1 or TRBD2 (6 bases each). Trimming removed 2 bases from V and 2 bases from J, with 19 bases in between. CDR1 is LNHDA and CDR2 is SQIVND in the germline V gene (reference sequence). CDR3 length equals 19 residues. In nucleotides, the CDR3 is TGTGCCAGTAGTATAAGGGGGGCCAACTTTCTAGCTGGGGCCAACGTCCTGACTTTC. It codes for CASSIRGANFLAGANVLTF.

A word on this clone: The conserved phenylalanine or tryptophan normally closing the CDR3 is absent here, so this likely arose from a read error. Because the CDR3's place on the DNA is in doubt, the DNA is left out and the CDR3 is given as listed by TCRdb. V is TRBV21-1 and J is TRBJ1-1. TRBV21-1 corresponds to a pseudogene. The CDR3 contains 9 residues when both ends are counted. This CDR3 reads CASRANPGQ.

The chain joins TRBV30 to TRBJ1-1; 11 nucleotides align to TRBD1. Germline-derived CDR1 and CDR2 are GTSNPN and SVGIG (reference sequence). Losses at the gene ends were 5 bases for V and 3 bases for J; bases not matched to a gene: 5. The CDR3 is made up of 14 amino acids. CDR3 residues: CAWQTGQGDTEAFF. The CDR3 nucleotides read TGTGCCTGGCAAACGGGACAGGGGGACACTGAAGCTTTCTTT. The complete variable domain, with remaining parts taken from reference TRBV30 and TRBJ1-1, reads SQTIHQWPATLVQPVGSPLSLECTVEGTSNPNLYWYRQAAGRGLQLLFYSVGIGQISSEVPQNLSASRPQDRQFILSSKKLLLSDSGFYLCAWQTGQGDTEAFFGQGTRLTVV.

The CDR3 protein is CAWSVPHLSRRSYNSPLHF. CDR3 DNA sequence: TGTGCCTGGAGTGTACCCCACCTTAGCAGGCGCTCCTATAATTCACCCCTCCACTTT. The V and J genes are TRBV30 and TRBJ1-6; D not resolved. The ends were cut back, 0 bases at V and 0 bases at J, with 18 bases in the middle. Per germline, CDR1 GTSNPN and CDR2 SVGIG (reference sequence). CDR3 length equals 19 residues.

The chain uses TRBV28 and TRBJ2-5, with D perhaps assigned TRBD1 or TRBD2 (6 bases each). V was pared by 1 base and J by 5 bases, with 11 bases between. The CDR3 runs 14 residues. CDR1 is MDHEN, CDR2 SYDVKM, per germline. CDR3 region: CASSLFGGRETQYF. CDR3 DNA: TGTGCCAGCAGTTTATTCGGGGGCAGGGAGACCCAGTACTTC.

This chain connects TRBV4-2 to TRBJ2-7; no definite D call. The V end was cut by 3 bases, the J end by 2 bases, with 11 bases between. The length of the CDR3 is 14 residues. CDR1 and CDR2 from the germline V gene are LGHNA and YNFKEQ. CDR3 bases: TGTGCCAGCAGCCAGTCGACATCTACCTACGAGCAGTACTTC. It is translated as CASSQSTSTYEQYF.

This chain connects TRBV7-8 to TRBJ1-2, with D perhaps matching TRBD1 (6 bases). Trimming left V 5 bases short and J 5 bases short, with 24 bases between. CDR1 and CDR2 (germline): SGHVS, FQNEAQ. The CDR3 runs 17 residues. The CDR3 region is CASSPWRWGAEPYGYTF. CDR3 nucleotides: TGTGCCAGCAGCCCGTGGAGGTGGGGGGCCGAACCATATGGCTACACCTTC.

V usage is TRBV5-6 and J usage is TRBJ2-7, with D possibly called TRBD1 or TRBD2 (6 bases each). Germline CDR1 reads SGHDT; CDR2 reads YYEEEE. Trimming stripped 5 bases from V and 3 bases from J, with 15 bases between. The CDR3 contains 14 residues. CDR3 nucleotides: TGTGCCAGCAGACGGAGGGGGGCTGACTACGAGCAGTACTTC. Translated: CASRRRGADYEQYF.

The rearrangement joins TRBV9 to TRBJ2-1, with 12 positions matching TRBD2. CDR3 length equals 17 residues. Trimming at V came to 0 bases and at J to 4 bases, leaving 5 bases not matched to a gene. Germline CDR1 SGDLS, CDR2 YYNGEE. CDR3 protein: CASSVGFGTSGYNEQFF. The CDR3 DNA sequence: TGTGCCAGCAGCGTAGGCTTCGGGACTAGCGGGTACAATGAGCAGTTCTTC.

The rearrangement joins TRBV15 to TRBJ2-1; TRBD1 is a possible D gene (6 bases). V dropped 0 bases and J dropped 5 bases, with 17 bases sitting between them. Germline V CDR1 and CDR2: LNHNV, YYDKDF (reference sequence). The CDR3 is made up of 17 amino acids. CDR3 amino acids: CATSRDLLAQGHNEQFF. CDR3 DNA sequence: TGTGCCACCAGCAGAGATCTCCTAGCTCAGGGGCACAATGAGCAGTTCTTC.

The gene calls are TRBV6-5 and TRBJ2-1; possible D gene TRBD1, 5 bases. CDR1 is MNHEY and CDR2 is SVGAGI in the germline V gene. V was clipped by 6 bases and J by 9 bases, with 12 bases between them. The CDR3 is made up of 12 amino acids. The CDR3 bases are TGTGCCAGCAGCCCCGACAGTAGTGAGCAGTTCTTC. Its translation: CASSPDSSEQFF.

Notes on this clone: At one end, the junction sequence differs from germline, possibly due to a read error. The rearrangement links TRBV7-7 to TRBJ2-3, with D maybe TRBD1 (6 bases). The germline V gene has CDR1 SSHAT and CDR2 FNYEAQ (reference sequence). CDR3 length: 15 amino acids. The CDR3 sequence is CASSPGEGTTDTQYF. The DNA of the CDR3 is TGTGCTAGCAGCCCCGGCGAAGGGACAACAGATACGCAGTATTTT.

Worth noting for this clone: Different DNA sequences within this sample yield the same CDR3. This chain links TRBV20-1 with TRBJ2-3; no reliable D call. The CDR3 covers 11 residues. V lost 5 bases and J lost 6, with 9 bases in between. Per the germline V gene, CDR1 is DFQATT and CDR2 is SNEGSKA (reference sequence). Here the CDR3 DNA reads TGCAGTGCTGATCTAGGGGATACGCAGTATTTT. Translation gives CSADLGDTQYF.

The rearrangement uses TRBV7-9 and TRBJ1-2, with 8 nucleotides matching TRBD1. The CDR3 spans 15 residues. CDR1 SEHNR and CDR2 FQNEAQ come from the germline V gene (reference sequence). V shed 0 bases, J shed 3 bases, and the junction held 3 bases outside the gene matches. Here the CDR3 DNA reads TGTGCCAGCAGCTTAGCGCAGGGGGCAGACTATGGCTACACCTTC. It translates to CASSLAQGADYGYTF.

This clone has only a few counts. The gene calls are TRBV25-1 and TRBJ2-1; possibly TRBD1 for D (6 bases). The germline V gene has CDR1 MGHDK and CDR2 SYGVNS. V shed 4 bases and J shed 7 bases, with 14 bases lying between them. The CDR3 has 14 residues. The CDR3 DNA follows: TGTGCCAGCAGTGGGGCAGGGGCGAAGAATGAGCAGTTCTTC. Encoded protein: CASSGAGAKNEQFF.

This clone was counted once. The CDR3 reads CASSFRVTGANVLTF. The CDR3 bases are TGTGCCAGCAGCTTCAGGGTTACTGGGGCCAACGTCCTGACTTTC. The chain recombines TRBV5-6 with TRBJ2-6; maybe TRBD1 (5 bases). CDR3 length: 15 residues. Trimming cost V 2 bases and J 2 bases, with 8 bases left between them. The germline V gene encodes CDR1 SGHDT and CDR2 YYEEEE.

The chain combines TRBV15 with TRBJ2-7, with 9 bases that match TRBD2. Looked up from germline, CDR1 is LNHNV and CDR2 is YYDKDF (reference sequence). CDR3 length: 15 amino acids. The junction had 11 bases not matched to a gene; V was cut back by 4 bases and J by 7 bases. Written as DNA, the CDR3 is TGTGCCACCAGCAAGGGGCGGGAGGGCCTGGTAGAGCAGTACTTC. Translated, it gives CATSKGREGLVEQYF.

CDR3 bases: TGTGCCAGCAGACCCGCTTTTCGGGGGGGGAAGCGCATCCAAGAGACCCAGTACTTC. Encoded protein: CASRPAFRGGKRIQETQYF. J is TRBJ2-5 and V is TRBV5-4, with 8 bases matching TRBD2. Trimming at V came to 5 bases and at J to 1 base, leaving 19 bases not matched to a gene. The CDR3 totals 19 residues. Germline-derived CDR1 and CDR2 are SGHNT and YYREEE (reference sequence).

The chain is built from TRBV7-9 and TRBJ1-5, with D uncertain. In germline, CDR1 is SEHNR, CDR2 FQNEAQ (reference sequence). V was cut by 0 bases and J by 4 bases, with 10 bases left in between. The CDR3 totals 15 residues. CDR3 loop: CASSLASRQNQPQHF. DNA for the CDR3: TGTGCCAGCAGCTTAGCGTCGAGGCAGAATCAGCCCCAGCATTTT.

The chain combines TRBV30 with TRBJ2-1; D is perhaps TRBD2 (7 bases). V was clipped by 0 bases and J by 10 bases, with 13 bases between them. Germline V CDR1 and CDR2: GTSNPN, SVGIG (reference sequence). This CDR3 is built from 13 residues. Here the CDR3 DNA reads TGTGCCTGGAGTGTACTCGGGGGGCAGGAGCAGTTCTTC. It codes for CAWSVLGGQEQFF.

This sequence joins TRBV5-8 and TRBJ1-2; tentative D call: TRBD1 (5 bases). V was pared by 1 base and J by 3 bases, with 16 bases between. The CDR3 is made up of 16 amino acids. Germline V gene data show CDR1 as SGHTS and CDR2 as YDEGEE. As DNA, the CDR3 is TGTGCCAGCAGCTTGTGGGGCCCCATTTTTTACTATGGCTACACCTTC. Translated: CASSLWGPIFYYGYTF.

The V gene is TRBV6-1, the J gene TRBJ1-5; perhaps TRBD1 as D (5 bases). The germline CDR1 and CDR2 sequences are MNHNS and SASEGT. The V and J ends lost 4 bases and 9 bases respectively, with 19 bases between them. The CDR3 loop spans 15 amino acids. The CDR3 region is CASSGGRGGMGPQHF. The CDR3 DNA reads TGTGCCAGCAGTGGGGGTCGGGGGGGAATGGGGCCCCAGCATTTT.